The 2 T cell receptor beta chains below all came from one sample that was sequenced in a study of identical twins. Via MiXCR, TCRdb re-called the 5' RACE reads, giving one row per CDR3 protein. The sample yields 450,000 or so distinct CDR3 sequences, 20% to 25% seen once. These data were also filed under a second study, of T cells expressing NK-cell markers.

Material: CD4+ T cells sorted from blood. The receptors were gathered from a woman aged 18 to 35 in good health.

A single count supports this clonotype. The chain couples TRBV6-6 to TRBJ1-1, with D possibly being TRBD1 (5 bases). Trimming removed 6 bases from V and 4 bases from J, with 9 bases in between. CDR1 is MNHNY, CDR2 SVGAGI, per germline (reference sequence). The CDR3 totals 12 residues. This chain's CDR3 is CASRGPGTEAFF. In nucleotides, the CDR3 is TGTGCCAGCAGGGGGCCGGGCACTGAAGCTTTCTTT.

This clonotype was seen ten or more times. This chain connects TRBV12-3 or TRBV12-4 to TRBJ2-2; perhaps TRBD1 as D (5 bases). The V and J ends lost 5 bases and 7 bases respectively, with 11 bases between them. This CDR3 has 13 residues. The CDR3 sequence is CASSPQGFGELFF. As DNA, the CDR3 is TGTGCCAGCAGTCCCCAGGGTTTCGGGGAGCTGTTTTTT.